Shown below are 19 T cell receptor beta chains from a single sample sequenced in a study of early T cells in non-severe SARS-CoV-2 infection. MiXCR, applied by TCRdb to the 5' RACE reads, yields one record per CDR3 protein. The sample has 60,000 to 75,000 distinct CDR3 sequences, approximately 10% seen once. The source material was whole blood, sampled at baseline. These receptors were taken from an adult who was a healthcare worker with PCR-confirmed SARS-CoV-2 infection or an uninfected control (not recorded which).

This clonotype was detected ten times or more. The chain links TRBV3-1 to TRBJ1-1, with unresolved D. Trimming cost V 1 base and J 0 bases, with 9 bases left between them. CDR3 length equals 15 residues. The germline gives CDR1 LGHDT, CDR2 YNNKEL (reference sequence). The CDR3 sequence is CASSQAPVMNTEAFF. In DNA form, the CDR3 reads TGTGCCAGCAGCCAAGCCCCTGTTATGAACACTGAAGCTTTCTTT. The complete variable domain, with remaining parts taken from reference TRBV3-1 and TRBJ1-1, reads DTAVSQTPKYLVTQMGNDKSIKCEQNLGHDTMYWYKQDSKKFLKIMFSYNNKELIINETVPNRFSPKSPDKAHLNLHINSLELGDSAVYFCASSQAPVMNTEAFFGQGTRLTVV.

In this sample, this clonotype turned up many times. The J gene is TRBJ1-6, the V gene TRBV7-8; weak D call: TRBD1 (5 bases). Looked up from germline, CDR1 is SGHVS and CDR2 is FQNEAQ. This CDR3 spans 18 amino acids. Between the trimmed V and J ends, which lost 5 bases and 0 bases, there was a span of 17 bases. Here the CDR3 DNA reads TGTGCCAGCAGCCTAACAGACTGGGGGAGCTCCTATAATTCACCCCTCCACTTT. This translates into CASSLTDWGSSYNSPLHF.

V is TRBV20-1 and J is TRBJ2-2, with TRBD2 matching 7 bases. Trimming removed 0 bases from V and 4 bases from J; junction bases left unmatched: 2. This CDR3 has 14 amino acids. Germline CDR1 DFQATT, CDR2 SNEGSKA (reference sequence). CDR3 loop: CSARDSGGTGELFF. CDR3 nucleotide sequence: TGCAGTGCTAGAGATTCGGGGGGCACCGGGGAGCTGTTTTTT.

This clonotype was observed at least ten times. The chain combines TRBV7-8 with TRBJ2-1, with 7 bases lining up with TRBD1. CDR3 length: 15 amino acids. Germline values: CDR1 SGHVS, CDR2 FQNEAQ. J lost 2 bases, V lost 5 bases, and 6 bases had no gene match. The CDR3 coding sequence is TGTGCCAGCAGCAGTAGACAGGGACCCTACAATGAGCAGTTCTTC. It specifies CASSSRQGPYNEQFF. Drawing the rest from reference TRBV7-8 and TRBJ2-1, the complete variable domain is GAGVSQSPRYKVAKRGQDVALRCDPISGHVSLFWYQQALGQGPEFLTYFQNEAQLDKSGLPSDRFFAERPEGSVSTLKIQRTQQEDSAVYLCASSSRQGPYNEQFFGPGTRLTVL.

This chain connects TRBV12-3 or TRBV12-4 to TRBJ2-2; TRBD1 might be the D (6 bases). V lost 2 bases, J lost 4 bases, and 8 bases lay in between. The CDR3 has 14 residues. Written as DNA, the CDR3 is TGTGCCAGCAGTTTAACAGGGCCCACCGGGGAGCTGTTTTTT. Translation gives CASSLTGPTGELFF.

The gene calls are TRBV5-4 and TRBJ2-1; TRBD1 aligns across 10 bases. The length of the CDR3 is 14 residues. Germline V gives CDR1 SGHNT, CDR2 YYREEE (reference sequence). V was pared by 3 bases and J by 7 bases, with 4 bases of the junction left unmatched. The CDR3 is CASSWGQGRNEQFF. The DNA for the CDR3 is TGTGCCAGCAGCTGGGGACAGGGGAGAAATGAGCAGTTCTTC.

The rearrangement joins TRBV5-4 to TRBJ2-6; TRBD1 matches 8 bases. The CDR3 is 17 residues long. V dropped 4 bases and J dropped 4; count of bases not matched to a gene: 10. Germline CDR1 SGHNT, CDR2 YYREEE (reference sequence). This CDR3 is CASSRVTGGTGANVLTF. CDR3 DNA: TGTGCCAGCAGCCGCGTTACAGGGGGGACCGGGGCCAACGTCCTGACTTTC.

In this sample, this clonotype turned up many times. The rearrangement links TRBV11-3 to TRBJ1-2, with D perhaps matching TRBD1 (5 bases). The CDR3 is 14 residues long. Germline loops: CDR1 SGHNT, CDR2 YENEEA. Trimming shortened V by 5 bases and J by 6 bases, and 16 bases separated the two germline ends. The CDR3 DNA reads as TGTGCCAGCAGCCCGGAGGGCAGGGCGGATGGCTACACCTTC. Its translation: CASSPEGRADGYTF.

The CDR3 nucleotides read TGCAGCCAGCGAACAGCCAAAAACATTCAGTACTTC. Its protein product is CSQRTAKNIQYF. J is TRBJ2-4 and V is TRBV29-1; D is unclear. CDR3 length equals 12 residues. The germline V gene has CDR1 SQVTM and CDR2 ANQGSEA. Trimming stripped 8 bases from V and 0 bases from J, with 8 bases between.

This clonotype was seen a handful of times. The V and J genes are TRBV2 and TRBJ2-7; D uncertain. V was pared by 1 base and J by 6 bases, with 10 bases between. CDR3 size: 13 residues. Germline CDR1 SNHLY, CDR2 FYNNEI. The CDR3 region has the DNA TGTGCCAGCAGTGAAGAGCTAGAAGGCGAGCAGTACTTC. Protein: CASSEELEGEQYF. The variable domain in full, completed from reference TRBV2 and TRBJ2-7, reads EPEVTQTPSHQVTQMGQEVILRCVPISNHLYFYWYRQILGQKVEFLVSFYNNEISEKSEIFDDQFSVERPDGSNFTLKIRSTKLEDSAMYFCASSEELEGEQYFGPGTRLTVT.

The table lists this clonotype with many counts. V and J are TRBV20-1 and TRBJ2-3; no reliable D call. Germline V gene lookup returns CDR1 DFQATT and CDR2 SNEGSKA (reference sequence). V lost 6 bases to trimming and J lost 2 bases, with 6 bases between them. The CDR3 runs 11 residues. The CDR3 loop reads CSAPNTDTQYF. In DNA, the CDR3 is TGCAGTGCCCCTAACACAGATACGCAGTATTTT.

The V call is TRBV20-1, the J call TRBJ2-1; 8 bases map to TRBD1. V gave up 8 bases and J gave up 9 bases; unmatched junction bases: 18. There are 15 residues in the CDR3. Per the germline V gene, CDR1 is DFQATT and CDR2 is SNEGSKA (reference sequence). The CDR3 sequence: CSPRRASTGESEQFF. CDR3 nucleotide sequence: TGCAGTCCTCGGAGAGCCTCGACAGGGGAGAGTGAGCAGTTCTTC.

In this sample, this clonotype turned up a few times. The chain uses TRBV7-9 and TRBJ2-7; the match to TRBD2 covers 13 bases. With V trimmed by 1 base and J by 6 bases, 9 bases remained unmatched. CDR1 is SEHNR and CDR2 is FQNEAQ in the germline V gene (reference sequence). This CDR3 is 17 amino acids long. CDR3 DNA: TGTGCCAGCAGCTTAGAGACTAGCGGGAGGACTGCCCTCGAGCAGTACTTC. Its protein product is CASSLETSGRTALEQYF.

The J gene is TRBJ2-1, the V gene TRBV7-2; no clear D gene. Trimming shortened V by 8 bases and J by 7 bases, and 6 bases separated the two germline ends. CDR3 length: 10 amino acids. Germline V gives CDR1 SGHTA, CDR2 FQGNSA. CDR3 residues: CASGWNEQFF. Written as DNA, the CDR3 is TGTGCCAGCGGGTGGAATGAGCAGTTCTTC.

This clonotype was observed a few times. This sequence joins TRBV6-1 and TRBJ2-2; D not certain. Germline V lookup: CDR1 MNHNS, CDR2 SASEGT. Trimming cost V 2 bases and J 2 bases, with 15 bases left between them. The CDR3 has 17 amino acids. In DNA, the CDR3 is TGTGCCAGCAGTGAACGTAGTATAGGACCAAACACCGGGGAGCTGTTTTTT. Translation: CASSERSIGPNTGELFF.

The V call is TRBV9, the J call TRBJ2-2; D is perhaps TRBD1 (5 bases). This CDR3 is built from 17 residues. V lost 4 bases, J lost 2 bases, and 18 bases lay in between. From germline, CDR1 is SGDLS and CDR2 YYNGEE. CDR3 sequence: CASSTPRGLQNTGELFF. DNA of the CDR3: TGTGCCAGCAGCACTCCAAGGGGTTTACAAAACACCGGGGAGCTGTTTTTT.

This clonotype occurred many times. The V and J genes are TRBV2 and TRBJ2-5, with D unclear. This CDR3 has 11 residues. Trimming left V 6 bases short and J 2 bases short, with 4 bases between. In germline, CDR1 is SNHLY, CDR2 FYNNEI. As DNA, the CDR3 is TGTGCCAGCAGCCCTCAAGAGACCCAGTACTTC. It specifies CASSPQETQYF.

V gene TRBV30 combines with J gene TRBJ2-7; D is uncertain. V was pared by 0 bases and J by 4 bases, with 7 bases between. CDR3 size: 12 residues. Germline values: CDR1 GTSNPN, CDR2 SVGIG (reference sequence). CDR3 residues: CAWSVLTYEQYF. Here the CDR3 DNA reads TGTGCCTGGAGTGTACTCACTTACGAGCAGTACTTC.

This clonotype was recorded many times. The rearrangement uses TRBV4-1 and TRBJ2-3; 9 nucleotides align to TRBD2. V lost 3 bases and J lost 0; bases outside the gene matches: 13. The CDR3 totals 19 residues. Germline loops: CDR1 MGHRA, CDR2 YSYEKL. The CDR3 reads CASSQNLAGPSYSTDTQYF. The CDR3 DNA follows: TGCGCCAGCAGCCAGAACCTAGCGGGGCCCAGTTATAGCACAGATACGCAGTATTTT.